This is a list of T cell receptor beta chains from one sample in a study of T-cell memory formation after mild COVID-19. TCRdb re-called the 5' RACE reads through MiXCR, storing one row per CDR3 protein. The profile shows around 250,000 distinct CDR3 sequences, around 17% of them singletons. Sequenced input: PBMCs or a T cell subset sorted from them (not recorded which). The receptors come from a man aged 18 to 30 who had mild COVID-19 (a few samples of this study predate the infection). Cell type and time point are not known. Both conserved end residues are part of each CDR3. Each record gives: D gene, clone size, V gene, J gene, CDR3 protein, CDR3 DNA. D genes are given only for firm matches. Clone size is not always given. Where it is, it says once, few, many or a class for expanded clones.

D: NA; size: NA; V: TRBV6-6; J: TRBJ1-6; CDR3: CASSWRASVNSPLHF; DNA: TGTGCCAGCAGTTGGCGCGCTAGCGTTAATTCACCCCTCCACTTT
D: NA; size: NA; V: TRBV29-1; J: TRBJ2-1; CDR3: CSVEDDSIEQFF; DNA: TGCAGCGTTGAAGATGACTCCATTGAGCAGTTCTTC
D: NA; size: NA; V: TRBV10-3; J: TRBJ1-5; CDR3: CAISPSTENQPQHF; DNA: TGTGCCATCAGCCCTTCCACAGAGAATCAGCCCCAGCATTTT
D: TRBD1; size: NA; V: TRBV13; J: TRBJ2-4; CDR3: CASSLQGANIQYF; DNA: TGTGCCAGCAGCTTACAGGGGGCGAACATTCAGTACTTC
D: NA; size: NA; V: TRBV20-1; J: TRBJ2-4; CDR3: CSAMDAQNIQYF; DNA: TGCAGTGCCATGGACGCCCAAAACATTCAGTACTTC
D: NA; size: NA; V: TRBV7-9; J: TRBJ1-2; CDR3: CASSLGVQNYGYTF; DNA: TGTGCCAGCAGCTTGGGGGTACAGAACTATGGCTACACCTTC
D: NA; size: NA; V: TRBV12-3/TRBV12-4; J: TRBJ1-5; CDR3: CASSFLRNQPQHF; DNA: TGTGCCAGCAGTTTTTTACGTAATCAGCCCCAGCATTTT
D: TRBD1; size: NA; V: TRBV3-1; J: TRBJ2-6; CDR3: CASSQENGQGWANVLTF; DNA: TGTGCCAGCAGCCAAGAAAACGGACAGGGCTGGGCCAACGTCCTGACTTTC
D: NA; size: few; V: TRBV10-3; J: TRBJ2-2; CDR3: CAISGVGTSHTGELFF; DNA: TGTGCCATCAGTGGGGTGGGGACTTCTCACACCGGGGAGCTGTTTTTT
D: TRBD1; size: NA; V: TRBV7-9; J: TRBJ2-1; CDR3: CASSPYGQGSDEQFF; DNA: TGTGCCAGCAGCCCCTACGGACAGGGGTCGGATGAGCAGTTCTTC
D: TRBD2; size: NA; V: TRBV12-3/TRBV12-4; J: TRBJ2-3; CDR3: CASSPGLAVGVDTQYF; DNA: TGTGCCAGCAGTCCCGGACTAGCGGTTGGGGTGGATACGCAGTATTTT
D: TRBD1; size: many; V: TRBV4-3; J: TRBJ1-1; CDR3: CASSPLGGQGLNTEAFF; DNA: TGCGCCAGCAGTCCCTTGGGGGGACAGGGGCTGAACACTGAAGCTTTCTTT
D: NA; size: NA; V: TRBV20-1; J: TRBJ1-2; CDR3: CSARDVSGENYGYTF; DNA: TGCAGTGCTAGAGATGTTTCAGGGGAAAACTATGGCTACACCTTC
D: TRBD1; size: NA; V: TRBV5-1; J: TRBJ1-6; CDR3: CASSPGQGWYF; DNA: TGCGCCAGCAGCCCGGGACAGGGTTGGTACTTT
D: NA; size: few; V: TRBV7-2; J: TRBJ2-3; CDR3: CASRPQADTQYF; DNA: TGTGCCAGCAGGCCTCAAGCAGATACGCAGTATTTT
D: NA; size: NA; V: TRBV6-5; J: TRBJ2-2; CDR3: CASSYTGTASGELFF; DNA: TGTGCCAGCAGTTACACCGGGACGGCTTCCGGGGAGCTGTTTTTT
D: NA; size: few; V: TRBV6-5; J: TRBJ2-3; CDR3: CASSYSFQGPDTQYF; DNA: TGTGCCAGCAGTTACTCTTTTCAGGGTCCGGATACGCAGTATTTT
D: NA; size: NA; V: TRBV27; J: TRBJ2-3; CDR3: CASSLSPDTDTQYF; DNA: TGTGCCAGCAGTTTATCGCCGGACACAGATACGCAGTATTTT
D: TRBD1; size: few; V: TRBV7-2; J: TRBJ2-1; CDR3: CASSLRDRDLGTPYNEQFF; DNA: TGTGCCAGCAGCTTACGGGACAGGGACTTAGGGACTCCCTACAATGAGCAGTTCTTC
D: NA; size: few; V: TRBV29-1; J: TRBJ2-3; CDR3: CSSRGMVAGTQYF; DNA: TGCAGCAGTCGGGGAATGGTCGCAGGTACGCAGTATTTT
D: TRBD1; size: NA; V: TRBV5-6; J: TRBJ2-1; CDR3: CASSLLGQGGNEQFF; DNA: TGTGCCAGCAGCTTGTTGGGACAGGGTGGAAATGAGCAGTTCTTC
D: TRBD1; size: few; V: TRBV7-2; J: TRBJ1-5; CDR3: CASSSNQGGQPQHF; DNA: TGTGCCAGCAGCTCTAATCAGGGGGGGCAGCCCCAGCATTTT
D: NA; size: many; V: TRBV6-4; J: TRBJ2-3; CDR3: CASSNRGTDTQYF; DNA: TGTGCCAGCAGCAACAGGGGCACAGATACGCAGTATTTT
D: NA; size: few; V: TRBV6-5; J: TRBJ1-2; CDR3: CASSYVRGPNYGYTF; DNA: TGTGCCAGCAGTTACGTCCGGGGCCCGAACTATGGCTACACCTTC
D: NA; size: few; V: TRBV15; J: TRBJ2-2; CDR3: CATSRGRNTGELFF; DNA: TGTGCCACCAGCAGAGGACGGAACACCGGGGAGCTGTTTTTT
D: TRBD2; size: NA; V: TRBV4-2; J: TRBJ2-1; CDR3: CASSPQTSGRVEQFF; DNA: TGTGCCAGCAGCCCTCAGACTAGCGGGAGGGTTGAGCAGTTCTTC
D: TRBD2; size: NA; V: TRBV5-1; J: TRBJ2-3; CDR3: CASSFGAGGSTDTQYF; DNA: TGCGCCAGCAGCTTTGGTGCGGGGGGAAGCACAGATACGCAGTATTTT
D: NA; size: NA; V: TRBV4-3; J: TRBJ2-5; CDR3: CASSPRTQETQYF; DNA: TGCGCCAGCAGCCCGAGGACACAAGAGACCCAGTACTTC
D: NA; size: few; V: TRBV12-3/TRBV12-4; J: TRBJ1-6; CDR3: CASRGGESSYNSPLHF; DNA: TGTGCCAGCAGAGGAGGGGAGAGCTCCTATAATTCACCCCTCCACTTT
D: NA; size: few; V: TRBV5-1; J: TRBJ1-3; CDR3: CASSSGLGGNTIYF; DNA: TGCGCCAGCAGCTCCGGACTCGGTGGAAACACCATATATTTT